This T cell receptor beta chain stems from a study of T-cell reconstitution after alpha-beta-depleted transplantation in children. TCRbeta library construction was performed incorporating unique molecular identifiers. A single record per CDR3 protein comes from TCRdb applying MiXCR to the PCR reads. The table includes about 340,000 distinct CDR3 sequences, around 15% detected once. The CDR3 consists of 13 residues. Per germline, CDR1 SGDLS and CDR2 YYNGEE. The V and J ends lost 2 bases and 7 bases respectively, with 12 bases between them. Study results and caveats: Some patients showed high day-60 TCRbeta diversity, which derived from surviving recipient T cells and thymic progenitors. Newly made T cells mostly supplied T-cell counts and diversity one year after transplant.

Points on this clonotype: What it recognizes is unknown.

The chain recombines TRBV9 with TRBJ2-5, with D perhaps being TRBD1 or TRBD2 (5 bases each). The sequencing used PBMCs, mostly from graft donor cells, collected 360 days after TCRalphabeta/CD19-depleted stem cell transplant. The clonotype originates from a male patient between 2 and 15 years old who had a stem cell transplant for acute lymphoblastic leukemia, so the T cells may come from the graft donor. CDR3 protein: CASSVGTFGTQYF. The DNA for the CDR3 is TGTGCCAGCAGCGTGGGGACCTTCGGGACCCAGTACTTC.